The next 28 T cell receptor beta chains were all read from a single sample in a study of regulatory T cells in long-lasting Graves disease (dated by TCRdb to about 2021). The receptor library was made with multiplex PCR. TCRdb lists the instrument as Illumina HiSeq 4000. CDR3 regions were amplified by Arm-PCR with iRepertoire HTBI primers to construct TCR beta libraries. The raw public reads went through TCRdb reprocessing: fastp at Q25, MiXCR clone calling, in-frame beta chains kept. Identical CDR3 proteins give one entry, which carries the most common genes and DNA. A total of 310,000 or so distinct CDR3 sequences appear in this sample, under 25% of them only once. The top ten clones comprise more than 50% of the sample. Per the publication, the time point label means: persistent/refractory GD, antithyroid drugs over 5 years with positive TRAb. For both TCR sequencing and RNA sequencing, RNA was extracted from PBMCs using TRIzol.

The sequenced sample was peripheral blood mononuclear cells (PBMCs), obtained when the disease was refractory, from a patient treated with antithyroid drugs. These receptors were taken from a female donor with Graves disease.

This clonotype was observed a few times. The genes are TRBV27 and TRBJ1-5; unclear D gene. The V end lost 9 bases, the J end lost 6 bases, and 9 bases lay between the germline ends. CDR3 length: 11 amino acids. CDR1 and CDR2 from the germline V gene are MNHEY and SMNVEV (reference sequence). The CDR3 loop is CASREGQPQHF. The CDR3 nucleotides read TGTGCCAGTAGGGAAGGTCAGCCCCAGCATTTT.

The sample holds many counts of this clonotype. The chain joins TRBV12-3 or TRBV12-4 to TRBJ1-1; 7 bases are a match to TRBD1. CDR3 size: 11 residues. V was clipped by 6 bases and J by 5 bases; unmatched bases: 0. CDR3 nucleotide sequence: TGTGCCAGCAGGACAGGGACTGAAGCTTTCTTT. It specifies CASRTGTEAFF.

In the case of this clonotype: One junction end disagrees with the germline gene, perhaps due to a read error. This chain links TRBV20-1 with TRBJ2-7; D possibly corresponds to TRBD2 (6 bases). Germline CDR1 is DFQATT and CDR2 is SNEGSKA (reference sequence). This CDR3 has 13 amino acids. The CDR3 reads CSAGDGSSYEQYF. CDR3 sequence (DNA): TGCAGTGCTGGAGACGGGAGCTCCTACGAGCAGTACTTC.

This chain links TRBV29-1 with TRBJ2-7; tentatively, D is TRBD1 (5 bases). Trimming took off 4 bases at V and 5 bases at J, with 12 bases between the two ends. This CDR3 has 12 amino acids. Germline loops: CDR1 SQVTM, CDR2 ANQGSEA. The CDR3 nucleotides read TGCAGCGTTGGTGGCAGGGCCCACGAGCAGTACTTC. Amino acids: CSVGGRAHEQYF.

This clonotype was observed many times. J is TRBJ2-5 and V is TRBV28; the D gene is possibly TRBD2 (6 bases). With 8 bases removed from V and 5 bases from J, the gap between germline ends came to 18 bases. The length of the CDR3 is 14 residues. Germline-derived CDR1 and CDR2 are MDHEN and SYDVKM. CDR3 sequence (DNA): TGTGCCAGCTGTAAAGGGCAGGGAGGCGAGACCCAGTACTTC. Translation gives CASCKGQGGETQYF. The full variable domain, in which reference TRBV28 and TRBJ2-5 provide the parts outside the CDR3, is DVKVTQSSRYLVKRTGEKVFLECVQDMDHENMFWYRQDPGLGLRLIYFSYDVKMKEKGDIPEGYSVSREKKERFSLILESASTNQTSMYLCASCKGQGGETQYFGPGTRLLVL.

This CDR3 is CASSRASEPYEQYF. CDR3 nucleotide sequence: TGTGCCAGCTCCCGGGCCAGCGAGCCTTACGAGCAGTACTTC. V is TRBV25-1 and J is TRBJ2-7; D gene unclear. Per germline, CDR1 MGHDK and CDR2 SYGVNS. The CDR3 loop spans 14 amino acids. The germline V and J ends were trimmed by 8 bases and 4 bases, with 18 bases remaining between them.

V gene TRBV29-1 combines with J gene TRBJ2-7; D unresolved. This CDR3 region has 13 residues. V was clipped by 6 bases and J by 0 bases, with 12 bases between them. Per germline, CDR1 SQVTM and CDR2 ANQGSEA. The CDR3 here is CSVMLRDSYEQYF. CDR3 in DNA: TGCAGCGTGATGCTAAGGGACTCCTACGAGCAGTACTTC.

This clonotype was recorded a few times. This rearrangement joins TRBV10-3 to TRBJ2-7; 12 nucleotides match TRBD2. V lost 0 bases, J lost 3 bases, and 6 bases stayed unmatched. CDR3 length: 17 residues. In germline, CDR1 is ENHRY, CDR2 SYGVKD. The CDR3 spells CAISESEKTSGGYEQYF. CDR3 nucleotide sequence: TGTGCCATCAGTGAGTCGGAGAAGACTAGCGGGGGCTACGAGCAGTACTTC.

This clonotype came up a few times. DNA of the CDR3: TGTGCCAGCAGCTTAGAATACGAGACCGGGGAGCTGTTTTTT. Its protein product is CASSLEYETGELFF. This chain connects TRBV7-9 to TRBJ2-2, with no clear D. This CDR3 spans 14 amino acids. Germline V gene data show CDR1 as SEHNR and CDR2 as FQNEAQ (reference sequence). Trimming shortened V by 1 base and J by 5 bases, and 8 bases separated the two germline ends. The full variable domain, its missing parts supplied by reference TRBV7-9 and TRBJ2-2, is DTGVSQNPRHKITKRGQNVTFRCDPISEHNRLYWYRQTLGQGPEFLTYFQNEAQLEKSRLLSDRFSAERPKGSFSTLEIQRTEQGDSAMYLCASSLEYETGELFFGEGSRLTVL.

This clonotype was seen at least ten times. The chain is built from TRBV2 and TRBJ1-1, with D uncertain. Germline V CDR1 and CDR2: SNHLY, FYNNEI. Trimming cost V 3 bases and J 1 base, with 9 bases left between them. The CDR3 is made up of 14 amino acids. DNA of the CDR3: TGTGCCAGCAGTGAGGAAGCATGGAACACTGAAGCTTTCTTT. Translation gives CASSEEAWNTEAFF. Variable domain in full (rest from reference TRBV2 and TRBJ1-1): EPEVTQTPSHQVTQMGQEVILRCVPISNHLYFYWYRQILGQKVEFLVSFYNNEISEKSEIFDDQFSVERPDGSNFTLKIRSTKLEDSAMYFCASSEEAWNTEAFFGQGTRLTVV.

This clonotype was found many times. This chain connects TRBV6-1 to TRBJ1-1; D unclear. V lost 6 bases to trimming and J lost 3 bases, with 8 bases between them. The CDR3 contains 12 residues. Per germline, CDR1 MNHNS and CDR2 SASEGT. CDR3 sequence reads: CASRGGDTEAFF. Written as DNA, the CDR3 is TGTGCCAGCAGGGGTGGGGACACTGAAGCTTTCTTT.

This chain connects TRBV5-1 to TRBJ1-3, with D perhaps matching TRBD1 (6 bases). Germline loops: CDR1 SGHRS, CDR2 YFSETQ. V lost 2 bases and J 0 bases, leaving 9 bases between the germline ends. This CDR3 has 15 amino acids. CDR3 bases: TGCGCCAGCAGCTTCGGGGGCGGCTCTGGAAACACCATATATTTT. It codes for CASSFGGGSGNTIYF.

V is TRBV30 and J is TRBJ1-1; 8 bases are a match to TRBD1. The CDR3 runs to 14 residues. Germline-derived CDR1 and CDR2 are GTSNPN and SVGIG (reference sequence). V dropped 7 bases and J dropped 3; count of bases not matched to a gene: 10. The CDR3 sequence: CAYLETGEYTEAFF. The CDR3 bases are TGTGCCTACCTGGAGACAGGGGAGTACACTGAAGCTTTCTTT.

A note on this clonotype: The junction shows a germline mismatch at one end, possibly a read error. The chain recombines TRBV28 with TRBJ1-6; D possibly corresponds to TRBD1 (5 bases). The CDR3 has 15 amino acids. Germline-derived CDR1 and CDR2 are MDHEN and SYDVKM. CDR3 sequence: CATSWGLYSNSRLHF. Here the CDR3 DNA reads TGTGCCACCTCTTGGGGCCTTTATTCTAATTCACGCCTCCACTTT.

In this sample, this clonotype turned up a few times. The V and J genes are TRBV27 and TRBJ2-7; D is ambiguous. The CDR3 has 13 residues. Germline V gene data show CDR1 as MNHEY and CDR2 as SMNVEV (reference sequence). With 6 bases removed from V and 6 bases from J, the gap between germline ends came to 15 bases. Written as DNA, the CDR3 is TGTGCCAGCAGCGCGCGAGGTTTTAGCGAGCAGTACTTC. Translation gives CASSARGFSEQYF.

The gene calls are TRBV6-1 and TRBJ2-1; 9 nucleotides match TRBD2. V lost 6 bases and J lost 7; bases outside the gene matches: 10. The CDR3 has 15 amino acids. CDR1 is MNHNS and CDR2 is SASEGT in the germline V gene. The CDR3 DNA follows: TGTGCCAGCAGCCCTCTAGCGGGACTGGGGAATGAGCAGTTCTTC. This sequence encodes CASSPLAGLGNEQFF.

This clonotype was detected ten times or more. The chain combines TRBV13 with TRBJ1-3, with TRBD1 matching 7 bases. The CDR3 spans 16 residues. CDR1 is PRHDT and CDR2 is FYEKMQ in the germline V gene (reference sequence). Germline trimming cut 5 bases from V and 8 bases from J; bases unmatched to any gene: 15. The CDR3 bases are TGTGCCAGCAGCCCCCGGACAGGCCAAGAAGCGTACACCATATATTTT. It specifies CASSPRTGQEAYTIYF. Full variable domain (outside the CDR3, taken from reference TRBV13 and TRBJ1-3): AAGVIQSPRHLIKEKRETATLKCYPIPRHDTVYWYQQGPGQDPQFLISFYEKMQSDKGSIPDRFSAQQFSDYHSELNMSSLELGDSALYFCASSPRTGQEAYTIYFGEGSWLTVV.

This clonotype has a handful of counts. The J gene is TRBJ1-4, the V gene TRBV7-9; D gene ambiguous. V was shortened by 5 bases and J by 8 bases, with 6 bases between the two germline ends. The germline gives CDR1 SEHNR, CDR2 FQNEAQ (reference sequence). This CDR3 is built from 11 residues. CDR3 bases: TGTGCCAGCAGCACCGACGAAAAACTGTTTTTT. Translated, it gives CASSTDEKLFF.

In its sample, this clonotype was seen many times. The chain combines TRBV28 with TRBJ2-7; D ambiguous. This CDR3 has 12 amino acids. With 4 bases removed from V and 4 bases from J, the gap between germline ends came to 8 bases. Germline CDR1 reads MDHEN; CDR2 reads SYDVKM. Here the CDR3 reads CASSWNGYEQYF. In DNA form, the CDR3 reads TGTGCCAGCAGTTGGAACGGGTACGAGCAGTACTTC.

The chain recombines TRBV29-1 with TRBJ1-2, with 9 bases that match TRBD1. Germline V gene lookup returns CDR1 SQVTM and CDR2 ANQGSEA. This CDR3 spans 14 amino acids. V dropped 7 bases and J dropped 0; count of bases not matched to a gene: 6. DNA of the CDR3: TGCAGCGGTGGACAGGGGCGAGCTAACTATGGCTACACCTTC. As protein: CSGGQGRANYGYTF.

This clonotype was found a few times. The chain uses TRBV29-1 and TRBJ2-7, with D uncertain. The CDR3 spans 12 residues. V lost 4 bases to trimming and J lost 0 bases, with 7 bases between them. Per germline, CDR1 SQVTM and CDR2 ANQGSEA. Here the CDR3 reads CSVGGNSYEQYF. The CDR3 DNA sequence: TGCAGCGTTGGTGGGAACTCCTACGAGCAGTACTTC.

CDR3 DNA: TGTGCCAGCAGACCCCTGGCCCGGTTAAACATTCAGTACTTC. Residues: CASRPLARLNIQYF. This rearrangement joins TRBV6-1 to TRBJ2-4, with D hard to call. CDR1 and CDR2 from the germline V gene are MNHNS and SASEGT. The V end was cut by 6 bases, the J end by 6 bases, with 15 bases between. CDR3 length: 14 amino acids.

This clonotype appeared many times. This chain joins TRBV6-1 and TRBJ1-5; tentatively, D is TRBD1 (5 bases). This CDR3 contains 17 residues. CDR1 MNHNS and CDR2 SASEGT come from the germline V gene. Trimming took 8 bases from V and 1 from J, leaving 21 bases between them. This CDR3 is CASDRGGGYMSNQPQHF. Here the CDR3 DNA reads TGTGCCAGCGATCGGGGGGGAGGCTATATGAGCAATCAGCCCCAGCATTTT.

The J gene is TRBJ2-1, the V gene TRBV14, with 10 bases that match TRBD2. V shed 1 base and J 7 bases; nucleotides not matched to a gene: 7. The CDR3 loop spans 16 amino acids. Germline V gives CDR1 SGHDN, CDR2 FVKESK. The chain's CDR3 is CASSQVAGGIGNEQFF. In DNA, the CDR3 is TGTGCCAGCAGCCAAGTAGCGGGAGGAATTGGTAATGAGCAGTTCTTC.

The sample holds many counts of this clonotype. V usage is TRBV7-6 and J usage is TRBJ2-2; D gene unclear. Germline V gene lookup returns CDR1 SGHVS and CDR2 FNYEAQ. V shed 3 bases and J shed 0 bases, with 5 bases lying between them. CDR3 length equals 14 residues. DNA of the CDR3: TGTGCCAGCAGCTTTCTTACGAACACCGGGGAGCTGTTTTTT. It encodes CASSFLTNTGELFF.

The chain couples TRBV5-6 to TRBJ2-3, with D unclear. Trimming left V 0 bases short and J 1 base short, with 9 bases between. From germline, CDR1 is SGHDT and CDR2 YYEEEE. The CDR3 loop spans 15 amino acids. The CDR3 region is CASSLAGRGTDTQYF. Here the CDR3 DNA reads TGTGCCAGCAGCTTGGCAGGCCGGGGCACAGATACGCAGTATTTT. Complete variable domain (other parts from reference TRBV5-6 and TRBJ2-3): DAGVTQSPTHLIKTRGQQVTLRCSPKSGHDTVSWYQQALGQGPQFIFQYYEEEERQRGNFPDRFSGHQFPNYSSELNVNALLLGDSALYLCASSLAGRGTDTQYFGPGTRLTVL.

This clonotype has just a few counts. The V gene is TRBV30, the J gene TRBJ1-1; 10 bases align to TRBD1. From germline, CDR1 is GTSNPN and CDR2 SVGIG (reference sequence). V shed 0 bases and J 5 bases; nucleotides not matched to a gene: 6. The CDR3 contains 15 residues. CDR3 protein: CAWSVGTGVITEAFF. The CDR3 region has the DNA TGTGCCTGGAGTGTAGGGACAGGGGTTATAACTGAAGCTTTCTTT.

This clonotype showed up many times. This rearrangement joins TRBV20-1 to TRBJ1-1, with D tentatively TRBD1 (5 bases). The V gene's germline CDR1 is DFQATT and CDR2 SNEGSKA (reference sequence). Trimming pared 5 bases from V and 6 bases from J, leaving 10 bases between. This CDR3 is built from 11 residues. In nucleotides, the CDR3 is TGCAGTGCTCGACAGTCGCCTGAAGCTTTCTTT. Protein: CSARQSPEAFF.